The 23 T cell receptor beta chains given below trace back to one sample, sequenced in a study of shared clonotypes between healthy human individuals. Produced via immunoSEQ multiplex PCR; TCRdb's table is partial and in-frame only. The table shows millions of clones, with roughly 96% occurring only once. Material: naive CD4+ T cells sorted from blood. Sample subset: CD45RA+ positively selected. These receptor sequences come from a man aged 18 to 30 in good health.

As DNA, the CDR3 is TGTGCCAGCAGCTGGACCGGGCCCAACCCCTACGAGCAGTACTTC. It is translated as CASSWTGPNPYEQYF. The V call is TRBV6-1, the J call TRBJ2-7, with D uncertain. Germline assignment: CDR1 MNHNS and CDR2 SASEGT. There are 15 residues in the CDR3. V lost 6 bases and J lost 2, with 17 bases in between.

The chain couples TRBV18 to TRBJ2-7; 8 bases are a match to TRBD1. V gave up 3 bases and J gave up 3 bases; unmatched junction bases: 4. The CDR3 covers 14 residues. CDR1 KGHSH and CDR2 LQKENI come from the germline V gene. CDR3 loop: CASSPVGTGYEQYF. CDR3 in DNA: TGTGCCAGCTCACCCGTGGGGACAGGCTACGAGCAGTACTTC.

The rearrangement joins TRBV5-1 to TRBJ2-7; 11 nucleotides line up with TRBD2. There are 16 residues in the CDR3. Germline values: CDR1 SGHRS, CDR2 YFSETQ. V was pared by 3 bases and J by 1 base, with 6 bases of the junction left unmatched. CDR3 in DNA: TGCGCCAGCAGCTCCCTCGGGACTAGCGGATCCTACGAGCAGTACTTC. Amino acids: CASSSLGTSGSYEQYF.

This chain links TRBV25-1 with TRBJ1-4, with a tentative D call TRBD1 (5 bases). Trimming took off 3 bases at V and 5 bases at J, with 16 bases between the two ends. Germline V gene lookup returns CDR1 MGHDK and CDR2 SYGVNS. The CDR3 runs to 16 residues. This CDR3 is CASSDDPGPSNEKLFF. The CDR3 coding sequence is TGTGCCAGCAGTGACGACCCGGGACCTTCCAATGAAAAACTGTTTTTT.

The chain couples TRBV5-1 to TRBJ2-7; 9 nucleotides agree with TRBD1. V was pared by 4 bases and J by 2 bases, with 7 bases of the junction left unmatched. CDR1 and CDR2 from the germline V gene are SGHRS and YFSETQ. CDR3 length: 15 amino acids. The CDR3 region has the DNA TGCGCCAGCAGCACAGAACAGGGGGCTGCCTACGAGCAGTACTTC. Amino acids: CASSTEQGAAYEQYF.

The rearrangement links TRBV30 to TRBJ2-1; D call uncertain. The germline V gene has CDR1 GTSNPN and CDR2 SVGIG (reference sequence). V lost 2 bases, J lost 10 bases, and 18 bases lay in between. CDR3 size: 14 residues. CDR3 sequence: CAWSKAAKIREQFF. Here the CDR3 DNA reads TGTGCCTGGAGTAAAGCCGCTAAGATCAGGGAGCAGTTCTTC.

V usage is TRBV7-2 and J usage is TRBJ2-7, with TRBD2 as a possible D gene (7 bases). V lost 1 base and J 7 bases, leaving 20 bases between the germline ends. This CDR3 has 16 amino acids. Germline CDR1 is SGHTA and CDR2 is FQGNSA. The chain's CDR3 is CASSLGVGGGAEEQYF. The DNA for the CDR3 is TGTGCCAGCAGCTTAGGGGTTGGCGGGGGCGCGGAAGAGCAGTACTTC.

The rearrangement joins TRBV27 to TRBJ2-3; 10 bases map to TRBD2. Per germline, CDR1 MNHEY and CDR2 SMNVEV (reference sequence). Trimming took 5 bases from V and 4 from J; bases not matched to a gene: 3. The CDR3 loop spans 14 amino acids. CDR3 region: CASSSGGASDTQYF. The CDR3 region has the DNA TGTGCCAGCAGTAGCGGGGGGGCTTCAGATACGCAGTATTTT.

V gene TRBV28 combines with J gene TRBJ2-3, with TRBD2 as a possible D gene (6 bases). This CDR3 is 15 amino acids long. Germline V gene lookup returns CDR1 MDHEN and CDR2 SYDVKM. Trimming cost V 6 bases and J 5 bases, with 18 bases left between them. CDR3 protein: CASSPGTLFGDTQYF. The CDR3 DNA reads TGTGCCAGCAGCCCCGGGACTCTATTCGGAGATACGCAGTATTTT.

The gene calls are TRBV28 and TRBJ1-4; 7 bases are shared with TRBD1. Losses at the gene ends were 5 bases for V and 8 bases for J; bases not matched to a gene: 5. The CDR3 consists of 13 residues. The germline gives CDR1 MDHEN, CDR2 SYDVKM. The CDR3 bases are TGTGCCAGCAGTCAGGGGACAGCGGAAAAACTGTTTTTT. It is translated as CASSQGTAEKLFF.

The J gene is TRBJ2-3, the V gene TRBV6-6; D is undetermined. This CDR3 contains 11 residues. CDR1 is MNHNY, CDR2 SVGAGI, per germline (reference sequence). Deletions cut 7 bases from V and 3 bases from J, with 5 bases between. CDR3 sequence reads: CASTLTDTQYF. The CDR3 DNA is TGTGCCAGCACCTTAACAGATACGCAGTATTTT.

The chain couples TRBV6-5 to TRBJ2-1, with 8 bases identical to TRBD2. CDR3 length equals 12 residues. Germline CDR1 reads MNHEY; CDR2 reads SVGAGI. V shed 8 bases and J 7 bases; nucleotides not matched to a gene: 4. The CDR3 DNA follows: TGTGCCAGCCATAGCGGGGCGAATGAGCAGTTCTTC. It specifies CASHSGANEQFF.

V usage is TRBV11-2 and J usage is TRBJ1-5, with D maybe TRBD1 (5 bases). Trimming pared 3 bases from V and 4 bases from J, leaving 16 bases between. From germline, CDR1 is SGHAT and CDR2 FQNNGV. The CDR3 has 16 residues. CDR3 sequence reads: CASSFTETDTNQPQHF. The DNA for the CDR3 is TGTGCCAGCAGCTTTACTGAGACGGACACTAATCAGCCCCAGCATTTT. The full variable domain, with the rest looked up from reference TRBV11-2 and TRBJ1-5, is EAGVAQSPRYKIIEKRQSVAFWCNPISGHATLYWYQQILGQGPKLLIQFQNNGVVDDSQLPKDRFSAERLKGVDSTLKIQPAKLEDSAVYLCASSFTETDTNQPQHFGDGTRLSIL.

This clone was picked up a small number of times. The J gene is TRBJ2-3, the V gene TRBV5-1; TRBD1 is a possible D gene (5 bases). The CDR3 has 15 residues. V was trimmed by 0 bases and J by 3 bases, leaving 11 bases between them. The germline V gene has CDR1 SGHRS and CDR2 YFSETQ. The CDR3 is CASSLEGFGTDTQYF. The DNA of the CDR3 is TGCGCCAGCAGCTTGGAGGGGTTTGGTACAGATACGCAGTATTTT.

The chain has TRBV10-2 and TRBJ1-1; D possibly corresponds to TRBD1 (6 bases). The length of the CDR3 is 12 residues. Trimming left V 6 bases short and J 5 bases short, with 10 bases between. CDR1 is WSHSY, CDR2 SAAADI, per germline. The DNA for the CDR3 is TGCGCCAGCAGCCAACAGGGAACTGAAGCTTTCTTT. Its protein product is CASSQQGTEAFF.

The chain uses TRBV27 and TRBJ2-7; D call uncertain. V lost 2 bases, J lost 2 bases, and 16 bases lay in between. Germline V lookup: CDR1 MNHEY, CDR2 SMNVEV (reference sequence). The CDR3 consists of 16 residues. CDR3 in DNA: TGTGCCAGCAGTTTAGCATCGTGGGCCAGGACCTACGAGCAGTACTTC. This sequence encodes CASSLASWARTYEQYF.

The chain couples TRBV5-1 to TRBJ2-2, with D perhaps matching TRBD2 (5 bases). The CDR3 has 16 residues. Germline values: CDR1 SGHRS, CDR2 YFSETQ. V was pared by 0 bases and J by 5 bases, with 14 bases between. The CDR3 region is CASSLDEGRGTGELFF. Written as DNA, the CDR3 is TGCGCCAGCAGCTTGGACGAGGGTAGAGGTACCGGGGAGCTGTTTTTT.

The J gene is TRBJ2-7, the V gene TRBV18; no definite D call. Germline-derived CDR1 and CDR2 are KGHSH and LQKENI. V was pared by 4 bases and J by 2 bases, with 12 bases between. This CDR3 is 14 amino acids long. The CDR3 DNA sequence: TGTGCCAGCTCACTGCCGGTCACTCCCTACGAGCAGTACTTC. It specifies CASSLPVTPYEQYF.

CDR3 DNA: TGTGCCAGCATCGCGGAGTCAGGGTGGTACGAGCAGTACTTC. Translating gives CASIAESGWYEQYF. The chain joins TRBV28 to TRBJ2-7, with D tentatively TRBD1 (5 bases). Trimming shortened V by 7 bases and J by 4 bases, and 17 bases separated the two germline ends. Germline CDR1 and CDR2: MDHEN and SYDVKM. The CDR3 runs 14 residues.

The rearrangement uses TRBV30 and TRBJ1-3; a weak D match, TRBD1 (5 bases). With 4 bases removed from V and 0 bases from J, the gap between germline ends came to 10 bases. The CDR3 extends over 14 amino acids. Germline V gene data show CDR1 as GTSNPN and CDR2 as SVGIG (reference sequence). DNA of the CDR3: TGTGCCTGGAATTCAGGGTACTCTGGAAACACCATATATTTT. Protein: CAWNSGYSGNTIYF.

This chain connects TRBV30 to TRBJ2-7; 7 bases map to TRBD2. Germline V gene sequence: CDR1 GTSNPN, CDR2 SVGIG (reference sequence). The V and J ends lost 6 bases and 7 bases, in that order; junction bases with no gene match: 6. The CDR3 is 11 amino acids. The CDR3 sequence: CACQLAREQYF. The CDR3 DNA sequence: TGTGCCTGCCAACTAGCGAGGGAGCAGTACTTC.

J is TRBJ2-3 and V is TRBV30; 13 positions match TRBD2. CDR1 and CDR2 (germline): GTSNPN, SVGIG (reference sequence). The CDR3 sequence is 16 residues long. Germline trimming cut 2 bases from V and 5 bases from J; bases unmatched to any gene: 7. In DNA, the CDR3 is TGTGCCTGGAGTTTCGGACTAGCGGGGGTGGTAGATACGCAGTATTTT. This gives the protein CAWSFGLAGVVDTQYF.

CDR3 in amino acids: CASSSTSGGFSYNEQFF. In DNA, the CDR3 is TGTGCCAGCAGCTCAACCTCCGGGGGATTCTCCTACAATGAGCAGTTCTTC. This chain joins TRBV11-2 and TRBJ2-1; D possibly corresponds to TRBD2 (6 bases). CDR3 length equals 17 residues. Germline CDR1 SGHAT, CDR2 FQNNGV. With 4 bases removed from V and 0 bases from J, the gap between germline ends came to 16 bases.